This TCR beta chain originates from a study of blood T cell repertoires in COVID-19. Overall study context: From T cells, B-cell-depleted T cells, or PBMCs came the material, which was cDNA or gDNA.

Recruited during active infection, patients (from Seattle) were subsequently followed longitudinally. V was shortened by 2 bases and J by 1 base, with 8 bases between the two germline ends. The length of the CDR3 is 14 residues. Germline lookup yields CDR1 SGHTA and CDR2 FQGNSA. As processed by the authors: Amplifying reference gene primers gave estimates of nucleated cell counts. TCRdb keeps only in-frame clones here, not all; method: immunoSEQ multiplex PCR. That table furnishes V, J and clone size, whereas the DNA furnished D and trimming. The sample includes almost 350,000 clones, roughly nine tenths of them seen just once.

This chain joins TRBV7-2 and TRBJ1-2; no clear D. The source is a woman in her fifties or sixties with COVID-19, enrolled during active disease. Material for sequencing was peripheral blood. CDR3: CASSLYTINYGYTF. DNA for the CDR3: TGTGCCAGCAGCTTATACACGATTAACTATGGCTACACCTTC.